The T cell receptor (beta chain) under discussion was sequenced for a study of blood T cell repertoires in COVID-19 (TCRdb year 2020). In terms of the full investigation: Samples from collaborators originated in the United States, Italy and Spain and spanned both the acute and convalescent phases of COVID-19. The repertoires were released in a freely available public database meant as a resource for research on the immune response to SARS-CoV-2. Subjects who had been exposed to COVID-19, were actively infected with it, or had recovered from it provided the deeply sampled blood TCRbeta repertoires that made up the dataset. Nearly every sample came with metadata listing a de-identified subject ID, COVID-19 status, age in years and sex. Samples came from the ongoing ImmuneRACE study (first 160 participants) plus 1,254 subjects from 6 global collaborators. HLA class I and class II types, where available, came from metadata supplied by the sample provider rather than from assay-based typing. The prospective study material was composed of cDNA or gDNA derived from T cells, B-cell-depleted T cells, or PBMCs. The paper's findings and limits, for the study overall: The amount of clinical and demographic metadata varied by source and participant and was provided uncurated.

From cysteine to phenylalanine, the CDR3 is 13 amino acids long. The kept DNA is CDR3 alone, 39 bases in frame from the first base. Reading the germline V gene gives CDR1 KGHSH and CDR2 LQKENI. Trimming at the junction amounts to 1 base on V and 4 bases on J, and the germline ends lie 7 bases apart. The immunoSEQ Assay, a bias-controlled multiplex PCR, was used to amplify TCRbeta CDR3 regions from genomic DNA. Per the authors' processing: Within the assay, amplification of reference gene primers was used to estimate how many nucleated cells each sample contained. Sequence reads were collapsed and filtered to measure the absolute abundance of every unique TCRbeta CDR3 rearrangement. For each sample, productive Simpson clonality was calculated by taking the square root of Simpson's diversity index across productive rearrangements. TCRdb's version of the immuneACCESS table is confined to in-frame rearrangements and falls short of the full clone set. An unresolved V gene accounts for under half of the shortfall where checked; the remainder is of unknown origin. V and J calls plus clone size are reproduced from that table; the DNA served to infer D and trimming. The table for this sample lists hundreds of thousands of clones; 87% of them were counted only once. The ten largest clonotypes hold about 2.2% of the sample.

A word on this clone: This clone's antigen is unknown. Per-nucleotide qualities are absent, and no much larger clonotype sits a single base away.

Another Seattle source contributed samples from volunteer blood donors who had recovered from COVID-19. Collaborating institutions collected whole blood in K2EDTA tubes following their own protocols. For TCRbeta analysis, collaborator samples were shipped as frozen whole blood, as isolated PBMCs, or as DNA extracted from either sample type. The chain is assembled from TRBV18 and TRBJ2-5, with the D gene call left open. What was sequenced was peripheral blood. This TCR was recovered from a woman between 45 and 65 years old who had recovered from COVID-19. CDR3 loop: CASSPQLLETQYF. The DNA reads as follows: TGTGCCAGCTCACCACAACTGTTAGAGACCCAGTACTTC.